The 4 T cell receptor beta chains presented below share a single source sample, sequenced in a study of blood T cell repertoires in COVID-19. The method was immunoSEQ multiplex PCR; TCRdb's version includes in-frame clones alone and lacks a portion of them. The profile shows fewer than 200,000 clones, about 74% of them singletons. The specimen was peripheral blood. These receptors all come from a man aged 55 to 70 with acute or convalescent COVID-19.

The chain couples TRBV9 to TRBJ2-5; 9 positions agree with TRBD2. The trim removed 4 bases at V and 5 bases at J, leaving 9 bases unmatched. This CDR3 is built from 15 residues. Germline values: CDR1 SGDLS, CDR2 YYNGEE. The DNA of the CDR3 is TGTGCCAGCAGCACCAGCGGGGGGACGGGCGAGACCCAGTACTTC. As protein: CASSTSGGTGETQYF. Drawing the rest from reference TRBV9 and TRBJ2-5, the complete variable domain is DSGVTQTPKHLITATGQRVTLRCSPRSGDLSVYWYQQSLDQGLQFLIQYYNGEERAKGNILERFSAQQFPDLHSELNLSSLELGDSALYFCASSTSGGTGETQYFGPGTRLLVL.

The V call is TRBV28, the J call TRBJ2-7; D not resolved. V was pared by 5 bases and J by 1 base, with 9 bases between. The germline gives CDR1 MDHEN, CDR2 SYDVKM. This CDR3 is 13 amino acids long. The CDR3 region is CASSPQSSYEQYF. In nucleotides, the CDR3 is TGTGCCAGCAGTCCTCAGTCTTCCTACGAGCAGTACTTC.

V is TRBV5-8 and J is TRBJ1-2; D uncertain. Trimming stripped 0 bases from V and 2 bases from J, with 14 bases between. The CDR3 runs 16 residues. Germline CDR1 reads SGHTS; CDR2 reads YDEGEE. The CDR3 loop is CASSLAVGSGNYGYTF. The DNA for the CDR3 is TGTGCCAGCAGCTTGGCGGTCGGCAGCGGAAACTATGGCTACACCTTC.

The genes are TRBV4-1 and TRBJ2-1; D possibly corresponds to TRBD1 (5 bases). Deletions cut 0 bases from V and 3 bases from J, with 12 bases between. The CDR3 runs 16 residues. Looked up from germline, CDR1 is MGHRA and CDR2 is YSYEKL. The CDR3 bases are TGCGCCAGCAGCCAAGATCCTTTGACAGACTACAATGAGCAGTTCTTC. Its translation: CASSQDPLTDYNEQFF.